These T cell receptor beta chains were read from a single sample in a study of shared clonotypes between healthy human individuals. TCRdb's copy holds only in-frame clones and misses some; the assay was immunoSEQ multiplex PCR. Here the sample spans about 2.2 million clones, just over 90% being singletons. Sequencing input: naive CD8+ T cells from PBMCs. The origin of the receptors is a man aged 18 to 29 in good health. Some clones in this sample may be carry-over from other donors' samples. Each CDR3 is given with its conserved first and last residue. The order of the fields is clone size, D gene, V gene, J gene, CDR3 length, CDR3 protein, CDR3 DNA. The D gene is left open where the match is weak. Size tells how often a clone was seen (once, few, many) or the class of an expanded clone, and some rows leave it out.

>-|TRBD2|TRBV13|TRBJ2-7|14
CASSLGTRTYEQYF
TGTGCCAGCAGCTTGGGGACTAGAACTTACGAGCAGTACTTC
>-|-|TRBV5-1|TRBJ2-7|16
CASSPDDGTLTYEQYF
TGCGCCAGCAGCCCGGACGACGGGACACTCACCTACGAGCAGTACTTC
>-|-|TRBV6-5|TRBJ1-1|14
CASSYFGGSTEAFF
TGTGCCAGCAGTTACTTTGGGGGCAGCACTGAAGCTTTCTTT
>-|-|TRBV18|TRBJ2-1|14
CASSPLGGNNEQFF
TGTGCCAGCTCACCACTCGGCGGAAACAATGAGCAGTTCTTC
>-|TRBD2|TRBV7-9|TRBJ2-1|16
CASSRRFSGIDNEQFF
TGTGCCAGCAGCCGCCGATTTAGCGGGATCGACAATGAGCAGTTCTTC
>-|-|TRBV19|TRBJ2-6|17
CASSIDLSAFWANVLTF
TGTGCCAGTAGTATAGATCTTTCGGCCTTCTGGGCCAACGTCCTGACTTTC
>few|TRBD1|TRBV13|TRBJ2-7|14
CASSAGTVSYEQYF
TGTGCCAGCAGTGCCGGGACAGTCTCCTACGAGCAGTACTTC
>-|-|TRBV5-6|TRBJ1-1|13
CASSLRRETEAFF
TGTGCCAGCAGCTTGCGGCGGGAAACTGAAGCTTTCTTT
>-|-|TRBV4-3|TRBJ2-2|13
CASSPDHTGELFF
TGCGCCAGCAGCCCAGATCACACCGGGGAGCTGTTTTTT
>-|-|TRBV11-2|TRBJ1-1|13
CASRLNRQGPAFF
TGTGCCAGCAGGTTAAATCGCCAAGGCCCAGCTTTCTTT
>-|-|TRBV9|TRBJ2-7|15
CASSPSWSRNYEQYF
TGTGCCAGCAGCCCCAGTTGGAGCCGCAACTACGAGCAGTACTTC
>-|TRBD2|TRBV5-6|TRBJ2-2|14
CASSPTSGTGELFF
TGTGCCAGCAGCCCGACTAGCGGGACCGGGGAGCTGTTTTTT
>-|-|TRBV18|TRBJ1-3|12
CASSPDQNTIYF
TGTGCCAGCTCACCAGATCAAAACACCATATATTTT
>-|TRBD1|TRBV29-1|TRBJ1-2|13
CSAPTGASGGYTF
TGCAGCGCTCCGACAGGGGCCTCGGGAGGCTACACCTTC
>-|-|TRBV28|TRBJ1-5|16
CASSAPWGAEDQPQHF
TGTGCCAGCAGTGCCCCCTGGGGCGCGGAAGATCAGCCCCAGCATTTT
>-|-|TRBV9|TRBJ2-6|17
CASSVATLPAGANVLTF
TGTGCCAGCAGCGTAGCTACTCTCCCTGCCGGGGCCAACGTCCTGACTTTC
>-|-|TRBV5-6|TRBJ1-2|12
CASSTGTRGYTF
TGTGCCAGCAGCACGGGAACGAGGGGCTACACCTTC
>-|-|TRBV1|TRBJ1-1|16
CTSSQPRQSLNTEAFF
TGCACCAGCAGCCAACCACGACAGAGCTTGAACACTGAAGCTTTCTTT
>-|-|TRBV6-5|TRBJ2-5|14
CASSYYIEAETQYF
TGTGCCAGCAGTTACTACATAGAAGCAGAGACCCAGTACTTC
>once|-|TRBV7-9|TRBJ1-4|14
CASSLGQPNEKLFF
TGTGCCAGCAGCTTAGGGCAGCCTAATGAAAAACTGTTTTTT
>-|-|TRBV30|TRBJ1-2|14
CAWSLLTGRDGYTF
TGTGCCTGGAGTCTCTTGACAGGCAGGGATGGCTACACCTTC
>-|TRBD1|TRBV6-5|TRBJ2-5|16
CASSYNTGERLETQYF
TGTGCCAGCAGTTACAATACAGGGGAGAGGTTGGAGACCCAGTACTTC
>-|TRBD2|TRBV7-9|TRBJ2-7|13
CASSSGTPYEQYF
TGTGCCAGCAGCAGCGGGACCCCCTACGAGCAGTACTTC
>-|-|TRBV28|TRBJ2-5|15
CASSFRGQYQETQYF
TGTGCCAGCAGTTTCAGGGGCCAATACCAAGAGACCCAGTACTTC
>-|-|TRBV5-6|TRBJ1-1|13
CASSLARRIEAFF
TGTGCCAGCAGCCTCGCGCGCAGAATTGAAGCTTTCTTT
>once|TRBD1|TRBV19|TRBJ2-1|14
CASSSGTGYNEQFF
TGTGCCAGTAGTTCCGGGACAGGTTACAATGAGCAGTTCTTC
>-|TRBD2|TRBV29-1|TRBJ2-7|16
CSVRGKPSGRSYEQYF
TGCAGCGTTAGGGGGAAGCCTAGCGGGCGGTCCTACGAGCAGTACTTC
>-|-|TRBV27|TRBJ1-5|13
CASSLSDRQPQHF
TGTGCCAGCAGTTTATCTGACCGACAGCCCCAGCATTTT
>once|-|TRBV4-1|TRBJ1-1|12
CASSQEAGRAFF
TGCGCCAGCAGCCAAGAGGCAGGTAGGGCTTTCTTT
>-|TRBD1|TRBV18|TRBJ1-1|16
CASSPPGEGAVTEAFF
TGTGCCAGCTCACCACCAGGCGAGGGGGCGGTCACTGAAGCTTTCTTT
>-|-|TRBV15|TRBJ1-1|14
CATSRQGWSTEAFF
TGTGCCACCAGCAGACAGGGATGGAGCACTGAAGCTTTCTTT
>-|TRBD1|TRBV2|TRBJ2-1|15
CANLPLGQGYNEQFF
TGTGCCAATCTACCGCTGGGACAGGGGTACAATGAGCAGTTCTTC
>-|TRBD1|TRBV6-6|TRBJ2-1|14
CASSYSGGQDEQFF
TGTGCCAGCAGTTACTCGGGGGGACAGGATGAGCAGTTCTTC
>-|-|TRBV27|TRBJ2-1|16
CASSPFDRSSYNEQFF
TGTGCCAGCAGTCCATTCGACAGGAGCTCCTACAATGAGCAGTTCTTC
>-|-|TRBV9|TRBJ1-2|13
CASSVAVREGYTF
TGTGCCAGCAGCGTAGCGGTCCGAGAGGGCTACACCTTC
>-|TRBD2|TRBV5-6|TRBJ2-3|19
CASSLIRPSGSPFRGTQYF
TGTGCCAGCAGCCTTATCCGGCCTAGCGGGAGTCCTTTTAGAGGTACGCAGTATTTT
>-|-|TRBV10-3|TRBJ1-3|16
CAIRPGTRAPGNTIYF
TGTGCCATCAGGCCCGGGACACGGGCCCCTGGAAACACCATATATTTT
>-|-|TRBV13|TRBJ2-1|18
CASSSVQSTASSYNEQFF
TGTGCCAGCAGCTCCGTCCAGTCGACAGCGAGCTCCTACAATGAGCAGTTCTTC
>-|TRBD2|TRBV27|TRBJ2-1|15
CASRYKREPYNEQFF
TGTGCCAGCAGATATAAGCGGGAGCCCTACAATGAGCAGTTCTTC
>-|-|TRBV20-1|TRBJ1-2|9
CSAPGGYTF
TGCAGTGCCCCCGGGGGCTACACCTTC
>-|-|TRBV4-1|TRBJ2-7|14
CASSQERVTYEQYF
TGCGCCAGCAGCCAAGAGCGGGTCACCTACGAGCAGTACTTC
>-|-|TRBV28|TRBJ2-7|14
CASSLRGVTYEQYF
TGTGCCAGCAGTTTAAGGGGTGTGACCTACGAGCAGTACTTC
>-|-|TRBV4-1|TRBJ1-2|14
CASSQVVQQYGYTF
TGCGCCAGCAGCCAAGTTGTCCAGCAGTATGGCTACACCTTC
>-|-|TRBV6-1|TRBJ1-1|15
CASSEGVREGTEAFF
TGTGCCAGCAGTGAAGGCGTCAGGGAAGGCACTGAAGCTTTCTTT
>-|TRBD2|TRBV30|TRBJ2-7|14
CAWSVPSGRHEQYF
TGTGCCTGGAGTGTCCCTAGCGGGAGACACGAGCAGTACTTC
>few|-|TRBV11-2|TRBJ1-2|13
CASSLAADYGYTF
TGTGCCAGCAGCTTAGCAGCGGACTATGGCTACACCTTC
>-|TRBD2|TRBV27|TRBJ2-1|16
CASSPYSGSSYNEQFF
TGTGCCAGCAGTCCATATAGCGGGAGCTCCTACAATGAGCAGTTCTTC
>-|TRBD2|TRBV7-9|TRBJ2-1|14
CASSLEGGYNEQFF
TGTGCCAGCAGCTTAGAGGGAGGGTACAATGAGCAGTTCTTC